The 24 T cell receptor beta chains below were found in one sample sequenced in a study of regulatory T cells in long-lasting Graves disease. The time point is: newly diagnosed GD, antithyroid drugs for less than 3 months. Following extraction of RNA from PBMCs, that RNA was used to make the TCR library. Arm-PCR with iRepertoire HTBI primers amplified the CDR3 regions for these TCR beta libraries. Each CDR3 protein gets one entry after TCRdb re-called the multiplex PCR reads with MiXCR. The table has approximately 250,000 distinct CDR3 sequences, approximately 20% seen once. The input for sequencing was peripheral blood mononuclear cells (PBMCs), taken at new diagnosis, from a patient treated with antithyroid drugs. The source is a female donor with Graves disease.

This clonotype was seen repeatedly, ten times or more. V is TRBV15 and J is TRBJ1-2; 9 bases map to TRBD1. CDR3 length: 15 residues. Germline-derived CDR1 and CDR2 are LNHNV and YYDKDF (reference sequence). V shed 0 bases and J 5 bases; nucleotides not matched to a gene: 4. CDR3 loop: CATSRDLGQGYGYTF. The CDR3 region has the DNA TGTGCCACCAGCAGAGATCTTGGACAGGGGTATGGCTACACCTTC.

This clonotype was detected ten times or more. The rearrangement uses TRBV5-1 and TRBJ1-1; D is ambiguous. The length of the CDR3 is 14 residues. Looked up from germline, CDR1 is SGHRS and CDR2 is YFSETQ. V dropped 5 bases and J dropped 7 bases, with 18 bases sitting between them. This CDR3 reads CASRVDVGRGEAFF. The CDR3 DNA reads TGCGCCAGCAGGGTGGATGTCGGGAGAGGTGAAGCTTTCTTT.

This clonotype was detected many times. V gene TRBV27 combines with J gene TRBJ2-1; 12 nucleotides agree with TRBD2. Trimming took 6 bases from V and 6 from J; bases not matched to a gene: 3. The CDR3 is made up of 14 amino acids. Germline CDR1 MNHEY, CDR2 SMNVEV (reference sequence). In nucleotides, the CDR3 is TGTGCCAGCAGCCGGACTAGCGGGGTCAATGAGCAGTTCTTC. Its protein is CASSRTSGVNEQFF.

This clonotype was observed a few times. The J gene is TRBJ2-1, the V gene TRBV5-4; the D gene is possibly TRBD2 (5 bases). Trimming stripped 0 bases from V and 6 bases from J, with 16 bases between. The V gene's germline CDR1 is SGHNT and CDR2 YYREEE (reference sequence). The CDR3 is 16 amino acids. CDR3 coding DNA: TGTGCCAGCAGCTTGGAGGTAGCGCTCCTTGGCAATGAGCAGTTCTTC. This translates into CASSLEVALLGNEQFF.

The J gene is TRBJ1-2, the V gene TRBV27, with D perhaps matching TRBD1 (6 bases). V shed 7 bases and J shed 8 bases, with 17 bases lying between them. This CDR3 has 13 residues. Germline CDR1 is MNHEY and CDR2 is SMNVEV (reference sequence). In DNA form, the CDR3 reads TGTGCCAGCAAACTCGCGGCGGGGGGCGGCTACACCTTC. Its protein product is CASKLAAGGGYTF.

There are many counts of this clonotype. The rearrangement joins TRBV9 to TRBJ2-7, with 9 bases matching TRBD2. This CDR3 is built from 16 residues. V was clipped by 0 bases and J by 6 bases; unmatched bases: 10. Germline CDR1 is SGDLS and CDR2 is YYNGEE. The CDR3 region has the DNA TGTGCCAGCAGCGTAGGTCTAGCGGGAACTGTGGCCGAGCAGTACTTC. As protein: CASSVGLAGTVAEQYF.

On this clonotype itself: This sequence may be a read error, since a much larger clone differs from it by one base. This chain uses TRBV18 with TRBJ2-7, with TRBD1 matching over 9 bases. V lost 0 bases, J lost 9 bases, and 6 bases stayed unmatched. The CDR3 contains 14 residues. Germline V gene sequence: CDR1 KGHSH, CDR2 LQKENI. The CDR3 here is CASSPPGQGTGQYF. CDR3 nucleotide sequence: TGTGCCAGCTCACCACCGGGACAGGGCACCGGGCAGTACTTC.

The table lists this clonotype with many counts. The chain carries TRBV2 and TRBJ2-7; D is undetermined. The V and J ends lost 4 bases and 3 bases respectively, with 1 base between them. The CDR3 runs to 10 residues. The germline V gene has CDR1 SNHLY and CDR2 FYNNEI. CDR3: CASSVYEQYF. In DNA form, the CDR3 reads TGTGCCAGCAGTGTCTACGAGCAGTACTTC.

This clonotype occurred a few times. The V gene is TRBV5-1, the J gene TRBJ2-1; D may be TRBD2 (5 bases). The CDR3 spans 15 residues. Germline CDR1 SGHRS, CDR2 YFSETQ. Trimming took off 1 base at V and 7 bases at J, with 15 bases between the two ends. The CDR3 DNA reads as TGCGCCAGCAGCTTGTCCGGTCCACTAGAGAATGAGCAGTTCTTC. This sequence encodes CASSLSGPLENEQFF.

This clonotype occurred a few times. This chain links TRBV3-1 with TRBJ2-7; 7 positions agree with TRBD1. The CDR3 is made up of 14 amino acids. CDR1 is LGHDT and CDR2 is YNNKEL in the germline V gene (reference sequence). The ends lost 0 bases at V and 2 bases at J; junction bases unmatched: 1. The CDR3, as DNA: TGTGCCAGCAGCCAAGACCAGGGGGCCTACGAGCAGTACTTC. This sequence encodes CASSQDQGAYEQYF.

This clonotype was recorded many times. V usage is TRBV20-1 and J usage is TRBJ2-7; 8 positions match TRBD2. CDR1 and CDR2 (germline): DFQATT, SNEGSKA (reference sequence). The CDR3 spans 15 residues. Trimming removed 1 base from V and 7 bases from J; junction bases left unmatched: 12. The CDR3 DNA reads as TGCAGTGCTAGAGGGAACGGACTAGCTACCAGAGAGCAGTACTTC. It specifies CSARGNGLATREQYF.

There are many counts of this clonotype. V is TRBV27 and J is TRBJ1-4; weak D call: TRBD1 (5 bases). Germline V gives CDR1 MNHEY, CDR2 SMNVEV (reference sequence). This CDR3 region has 14 residues. V was cut by 11 bases and J by 5 bases, with 18 bases left in between. The CDR3, as DNA: TGTGCCGCCAAACCGGGACTACAAAATGAAAAACTGTTTTTT. Its protein is CAAKPGLQNEKLFF. Based on the CDR3 plus reference TRBV27 and TRBJ1-4, the full variable domain is EAQVTQNPRYLITVTGKKLTVTCSQNMNHEYMSWYRQDPGLGLRQIYYSMNVEVTDKGDVPEGYKVSRKEKRNFPLILESPSPNQTSLYFCAAKPGLQNEKLFFGSGTQLSVL.

At least ten counts were recorded for this clonotype. The chain uses TRBV6-5 and TRBJ1-2, with D perhaps TRBD1 (5 bases). Germline loops: CDR1 MNHEY, CDR2 SVGAGI. With 2 bases removed from V and 5 bases from J, the gap between germline ends came to 9 bases. The CDR3 covers 13 residues. DNA for the CDR3: TGTGCCAGCAGTTACGAGGGGCAGTATGGCTACACCTTC. It encodes CASSYEGQYGYTF.

A remark on this clonotype: The junction shows a germline mismatch at one end, possibly a read error. This rearrangement joins TRBV7-9 to TRBJ2-1, with D perhaps matching TRBD2 (5 bases). Germline CDR1 SEHNR, CDR2 FQNEAQ (reference sequence). The CDR3 sequence is 14 residues long. The CDR3 is CAISLEGSYNEQFF. In DNA, the CDR3 is TGTGCCATCAGCTTAGAGGGCTCCTACAATGAGCAGTTCTTC.

This clonotype was seen many times. The J gene is TRBJ2-1, the V gene TRBV7-9, with a possible D match to TRBD2 (5 bases). V shed 0 bases and J shed 3 bases, with 6 bases lying between them. Germline V gene sequence: CDR1 SEHNR, CDR2 FQNEAQ (reference sequence). The CDR3 loop spans 14 amino acids. CDR3 sequence (DNA): TGTGCCAGCAGCTTAGCGGGAGTCTACAATGAGCAGTTCTTC. It codes for CASSLAGVYNEQFF.

This clonotype showed up many times. The chain has TRBV3-1 and TRBJ1-2; D is perhaps TRBD1 (5 bases). V was pared by 1 base and J by 2 bases, with 14 bases between. The CDR3 loop spans 16 amino acids. In germline, CDR1 is LGHDT, CDR2 YNNKEL (reference sequence). The CDR3 spells CASSQGRVKLNYGYTF. The CDR3 nucleotides read TGTGCCAGCAGCCAAGGCAGGGTAAAACTCAACTATGGCTACACCTTC. Combining the CDR3 with reference TRBV3-1 and TRBJ1-2 gives the whole variable domain DTAVSQTPKYLVTQMGNDKSIKCEQNLGHDTMYWYKQDSKKFLKIMFSYNNKELIINETVPNRFSPKSPDKAHLNLHINSLELGDSAVYFCASSQGRVKLNYGYTFGSGTRLTVV.

In this sample, this clonotype turned up many times. The genes are TRBV3-1 and TRBJ2-1; the match to TRBD2 covers 13 bases. Germline CDR1 reads LGHDT; CDR2 reads YNNKEL (reference sequence). The J segment lost 8 bases and the V segment lost 3 bases, leaving 7 bases of the junction unmatched. This CDR3 region has 16 residues. CDR3 protein: CASSHHGLAGDYEQFF. CDR3 DNA sequence: TGTGCCAGCAGCCACCACGGACTAGCGGGAGACTATGAGCAGTTCTTC.

Ten or more counts support this clonotype. The gene calls are TRBV27 and TRBJ2-7; 8 positions match TRBD1. There are 16 residues in the CDR3. Germline V gene lookup returns CDR1 MNHEY and CDR2 SMNVEV (reference sequence). Trimming cost V 6 bases and J 2 bases; bases outside gene matches: 12. CDR3: CASRGLDRGRTYEQYF. CDR3 sequence (DNA): TGTGCCAGCAGAGGTCTCGACAGGGGCCGAACCTACGAGCAGTACTTC.

This clonotype has a count of ten or more. This chain links TRBV7-2 with TRBJ2-1; TRBD2 matches 8 bases. Per germline, CDR1 SGHTA and CDR2 FQGNSA. Trimming cost V 1 base and J 3 bases; bases outside gene matches: 5. CDR3 length: 16 amino acids. The CDR3 region is CASSLVRLAIYNEQFF. The CDR3 DNA sequence: TGTGCCAGCAGCTTAGTGAGACTAGCGATCTACAATGAGCAGTTCTTC.

This clonotype has a count of ten or more. The V and J genes are TRBV6-5 and TRBJ1-2; D uncertain. Trimming shortened V by 0 bases and J by 7 bases, and 15 bases separated the two germline ends. The CDR3 is 15 amino acids. Germline assignment: CDR1 MNHEY and CDR2 SVGAGI. The CDR3 nucleotides read TGTGCCAGCAGTTACTCGCCCGGCCAGCTCGCTGGCTACACCTTC. Protein sequence: CASSYSPGQLAGYTF.

As regards this clonotype: This may come from a read error, since a much larger clone is one base off. CDR3 in amino acids: CVSTQGLGSFLYEQYF. DNA for the CDR3: TGTGTCAGCACCCAGGGACTGGGGAGTTTCCTCTACGAGCAGTACTTC. This sequence joins TRBV6-1 and TRBJ2-7, with TRBD2 as a possible D gene (6 bases). CDR3 length equals 16 residues. The germline gives CDR1 MNHNS, CDR2 SASEGT.

On this clonotype: With a much larger clone just one base away, this may be a read error. This chain connects TRBV5-5 to TRBJ2-1, with D possibly TRBD2 on 6 matching bases. With 1 base removed from V and 10 bases from J, the gap between germline ends came to 18 bases. The CDR3 runs to 15 residues. The germline CDR1 and CDR2 sequences are SGHKS and YYEKEE (reference sequence). The CDR3 is CASSLSATGGGEQFF. The CDR3 DNA sequence: TGTGCCAGCAGCTTGAGTGCTACAGGCGGAGGGGAGCAGTTCTTC.

The rearrangement links TRBV3-1 to TRBJ2-1; no definite D call. This CDR3 comprises 13 residues. The V end lost 4 bases, the J end lost 8 bases, and 12 bases lay between the germline ends. Germline lookup yields CDR1 LGHDT and CDR2 YNNKEL (reference sequence). Here the CDR3 reads CASSRTSLDEQFF. The CDR3 nucleotides read TGTGCCAGCAGCCGAACCTCCCTGGATGAGCAGTTCTTC.

This chain joins TRBV28 and TRBJ2-5; 10 positions match TRBD1. V shed 11 bases, J shed 10 bases, and the junction held 16 bases outside the gene matches. Germline values: CDR1 MDHEN, CDR2 SYDVKM. The CDR3 loop spans 14 amino acids. As DNA, the CDR3 is TGTGCCGTGAACGACAGGGGGCCATCTCGGGGCCAGTACTTC. This sequence encodes CAVNDRGPSRGQYF.